This T cell receptor beta chain came from a study of cytomegalovirus exposure and HLA in healthy donors. Remarks on this clone: The target antigen is unknown.

The CDR3 runs 15 residues. Looked up from germline, CDR1 is MNHNS and CDR2 is SASEGT. Trimming removed 5 bases from V and 6 bases from J; junction bases left unmatched: 8. Both 60 Vbeta primers and 13 Jbeta primers went into the PCR. Repertoires were generated with immunoSEQ multiplex PCR, while TCRdb's copy carries only in-frame clones and drops some. Counted here are 150,000 or so clones, more than 80% occurring once; the ten biggest clones make up 0.75% to 0.9%. Overall study results and limits: 87-base-pair reads could not separate some V segments, including TRBV6-2 and TRBV6-3. Reports described diagnosis of cytomegalovirus status by the classifier as highly specific and sensitive. Analysis was carried out at a later point, and it linked a missense DCLRE1C variant to TCR beta V- and J-gene trimming.

The origin of this receptor is a woman aged 18-30 years in good health and CMV-seronegative. This sequence joins TRBV6-1 and TRBJ2-4, with 9 nucleotides matching TRBD1. Sequences were obtained from PBMCs. In nucleotides, the CDR3 is TGTGCCAGCAGTCCACAACAGGGGGCAGTAAACATTCAGTACTTC. Its translation: CASSPQQGAVNIQYF.